The TCR beta chain described here comes from a study of blood T cell repertoires in COVID-19. Turning to the study itself: COVID-19 samples collected from the United States, Italy and Spain covered acute and convalescent phases.

CDR3 length: 13 residues. Looked up from germline, CDR1 is SGHTA and CDR2 is FQGNSA. Trimming left V 0 bases short and J 4 bases short, with 3 bases between. As processed by the authors: The authors estimated nucleated cell counts from reference gene primer amplification. Sequencing used immunoSEQ multiplex PCR; TCRdb keeps in-frame clones, though not all of them. V and J calls and clone size are those listed in that table; D and trimming were worked out from the DNA. The sample carries roughly 92,000 clones, nearly 90% recorded once. The sample taken for sequencing was peripheral blood. The chain links TRBV7-2 to TRBJ2-2; D gene ambiguous. This receptor was identified in a woman of 80 years or more with active or convalescent COVID-19. CDR3 protein: CASSLARTGELFF. As DNA, the CDR3 is TGTGCCAGCAGCTTAGCGCGCACCGGGGAGCTGTTTTTT.